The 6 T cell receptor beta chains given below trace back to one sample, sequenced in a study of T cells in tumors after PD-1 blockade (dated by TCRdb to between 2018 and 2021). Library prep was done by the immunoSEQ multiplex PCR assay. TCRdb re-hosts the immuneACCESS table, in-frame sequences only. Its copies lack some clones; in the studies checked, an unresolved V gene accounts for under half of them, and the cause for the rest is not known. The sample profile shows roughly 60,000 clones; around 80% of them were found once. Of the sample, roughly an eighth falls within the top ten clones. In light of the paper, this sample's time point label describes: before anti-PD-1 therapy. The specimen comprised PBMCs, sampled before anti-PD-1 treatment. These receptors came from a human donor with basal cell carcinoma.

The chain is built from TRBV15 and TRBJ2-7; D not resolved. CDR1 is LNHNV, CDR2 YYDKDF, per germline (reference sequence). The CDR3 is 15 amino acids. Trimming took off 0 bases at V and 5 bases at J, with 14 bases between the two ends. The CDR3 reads CATSRDMASVHEQYF. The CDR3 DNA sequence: TGTGCCACCAGCAGAGACATGGCTTCCGTTCACGAGCAGTACTTC.

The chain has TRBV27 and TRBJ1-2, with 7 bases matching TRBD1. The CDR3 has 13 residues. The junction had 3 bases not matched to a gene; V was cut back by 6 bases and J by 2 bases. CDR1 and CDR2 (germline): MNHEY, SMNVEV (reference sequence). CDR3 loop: CASSRQGNYGYTF. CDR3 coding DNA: TGTGCCAGCAGCAGACAGGGAAACTATGGCTACACCTTC.

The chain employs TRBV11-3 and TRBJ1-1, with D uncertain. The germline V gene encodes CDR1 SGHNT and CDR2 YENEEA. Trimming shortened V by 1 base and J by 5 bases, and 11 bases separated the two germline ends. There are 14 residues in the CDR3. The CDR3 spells CASSLARGITEAFF. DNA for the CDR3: TGTGCCAGCAGCTTAGCTCGGGGTATAACTGAAGCTTTCTTT.

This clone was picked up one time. CDR3 protein: CASSRDSKSGNTIYF. As DNA, the CDR3 is TGTGCCAGCAGTCGGGACAGCAAATCTGGAAACACCATATATTTT. The V gene is TRBV2, the J gene TRBJ1-3; TRBD1 aligns across 7 bases. The CDR3 length is 15 residues. Germline loops: CDR1 SNHLY, CDR2 FYNNEI. After removal of 5 bases from V and 1 base from J, the junction contained 5 bases not matched to a gene.

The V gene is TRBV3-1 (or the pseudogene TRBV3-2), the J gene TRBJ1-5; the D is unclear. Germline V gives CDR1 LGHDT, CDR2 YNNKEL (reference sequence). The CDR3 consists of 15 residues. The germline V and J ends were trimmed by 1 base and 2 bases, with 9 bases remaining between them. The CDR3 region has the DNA TGTGCCAGCAGCCAAGCTAACTGGGGCAATCAGCCCCAGCATTTT. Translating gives CASSQANWGNQPQHF.

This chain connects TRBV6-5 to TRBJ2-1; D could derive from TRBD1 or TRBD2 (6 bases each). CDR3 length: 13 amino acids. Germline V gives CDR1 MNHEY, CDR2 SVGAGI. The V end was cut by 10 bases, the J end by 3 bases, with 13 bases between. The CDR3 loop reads CATRGHIYNEQFF. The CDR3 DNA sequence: TGTGCCACACGGGGGCACATCTACAATGAGCAGTTCTTC.